These 10 T cell receptor beta chains came from one sample sequenced in a study of T cell clonality in common variable immunodeficiency. Measured with immunoSEQ multiplex PCR; TCRdb has only the in-frame clones, and not every one. This sample comprises some 60,000 clones, none seen once only. Sequencing input: peripheral blood mononuclear cells. These receptors originate from a person aged 18-70 years in good health.

This clone was found many times. The sequenced fragment ends 3 residues before the CDR3 boundary, so the rest is inferred from the germline J gene. V and J are TRBV6-2 or TRBV6-3 and TRBJ2-6, with a tentative D call TRBD2 (6 bases). The V end was cut by 4 bases, the J end by 4 bases, with 17 bases between. The CDR3 extends over 17 amino acids. CDR1 MNHEY and CDR2 SVGEGT come from the germline V gene. CDR3 protein: CASSSIRGVTGANVLTF. The sequenced part of the CDR3 DNA is TGTGCCAGCAGTTCTATACGCGGGGTTACAGGGGCCAACGTC.

This clone was detected ten times or more. The read is 3 residues too short to cover the CDR3 end, so that end is filled in from the germline J gene. This chain uses TRBV7-9 with TRBJ2-3, with D maybe TRBD2 (6 bases). This CDR3 is built from 13 residues. Germline V gives CDR1 SEHNR, CDR2 FQNEAQ (reference sequence). With 1 base removed from V and 5 bases from J, the gap between germline ends came to 7 bases. The CDR3 here is CASSLGGEDTQYF. The CDR3 DNA, read in part, is TGTGCCAGCAGCTTAGGGGGGGAAGATACG. Filled out from reference TRBV7-9 and TRBJ2-3, the complete variable domain reads DTGVSQNPRHKITKRGQNVTFRCDPISEHNRLYWYRQTLGQGPEFLTYFQNEAQLEKSRLLSDRFSAERPKGSFSTLEIQRTEQGDSAMYLCASSLGGEDTQYFGPGTRLTVL.

The table lists this clone with many counts. The DNA ends 3 residues before the CDR3 does, and the rest of the CDR3 is filled in from the germline J gene. The chain couples TRBV20-1 to TRBJ2-1, with 13 bases aligning to TRBD2. Germline V CDR1 and CDR2: DFQATT, SNEGSKA (reference sequence). V was clipped by 5 bases and J by 7 bases; unmatched bases: 8. The CDR3 has 15 amino acids. Incomplete CDR3 DNA: TGCAGTGCTCAATCCGGGACTAGCGGGATGAATGAG. This sequence encodes CSAQSGTSGMNE. In full, the CDR3 reads CSAQSGTSGMNEQFF.

This clone occurred many times. Read data end 3 residues before the CDR3 end; the end is taken from the germline J gene. The chain joins TRBV19 to TRBJ1-4; D is uncertain. The CDR3 loop spans 12 amino acids. V lost 7 bases, J lost 4 bases, and 7 bases lay in between. Germline CDR1 LNHDA, CDR2 SQIVND (reference sequence). The CDR3 DNA, read in part, is TGTGCCAGTAAAGGGTATAATGAAAAA. It codes for CASKGYNEK. The complete CDR3 sequence is CASKGYNEKLFF.

This clone was observed at least ten times. The read ends 3 residues shy of where the CDR3 ends; the end is completed using the germline J gene. This chain uses TRBV9 with TRBJ2-1, with D hard to call. The CDR3 contains 14 residues. Germline V gene lookup returns CDR1 SGDLS and CDR2 YYNGEE. Deletions cut 0 bases from V and 8 bases from J, with 12 bases between. The CDR3 protein is CASSVVGSSHEQFF. The CDR3 DNA, read in part, is TGTGCCAGCAGCGTAGTGGGTAGCTCACATGAG.

There are many counts of this clone. The CDR3 is cut off 3 residues early in the read; its end comes from the germline J gene. The chain couples TRBV5-1 to TRBJ1-5; D gene unclear. This CDR3 has 16 residues. Germline V gene lookup returns CDR1 SGHRS and CDR2 YFSETQ. Trimming stripped 4 bases from V and 1 base from J, with 15 bases between. CDR3: CASSPLGSGSNQPQHF. The part of the CDR3 DNA that was read is TGCGCCAGCAGCCCCCTAGGTAGCGGAAGCAATCAGCCC.

This clone came up many times. Read coverage stops 3 residues before the CDR3 terminus; the germline J gene supplies the remainder. The chain recombines TRBV13 with TRBJ1-1; possibly TRBD1 for D (5 bases). The V end was cut by 3 bases, the J end by 1 base, with 9 bases between. This CDR3 has 14 amino acids. Per the germline V gene, CDR1 is PRHDT and CDR2 is FYEKMQ (reference sequence). The CDR3 DNA, read in part, is TGTGCCAGCAGCTTTGGGGGGGGGAACACTGAA. It encodes CASSFGGGNTE. The entire CDR3 protein reads CASSFGGGNTEAFF.

The table lists this clone with many counts. The CDR3 end falls 3 residues outside the read, so it is completed with the germline J gene. The chain carries TRBV9 and TRBJ2-1, with 9 bases matching TRBD2. The CDR3 is 16 amino acids. Germline loops: CDR1 SGDLS, CDR2 YYNGEE. Unmatched junction bases numbered 9, after V lost 0 bases and J lost 8 bases. The CDR3 region is CASSVALAGGNDEQFF. The covered CDR3 bases are TGTGCCAGCAGCGTAGCTCTGGCGGGAGGGAACGATGAG.

This clone was seen ten or more times. The CDR3 goes on 3 residues after the read ends, and that part is filled in from the germline J gene. V is TRBV5-1 and J is TRBJ2-7, with 7 bases fitting TRBD1. Germline lookup yields CDR1 SGHRS and CDR2 YFSETQ. CDR3 length: 14 amino acids. After removal of 3 bases from V and 5 bases from J, the junction contained 8 bases not matched to a gene. Partial CDR3 DNA: TGCGCCAGCAGCTCGGGACAGTCCGTTGACGAG. It is translated as CASSSGQSVDE. The entire CDR3 protein is CASSSGQSVDEQYF.

This clone was detected many times. Read sequence stops 3 residues before the CDR3 end, and the germline J gene provides the missing end. The chain couples TRBV20-1 to TRBJ2-7; the match to TRBD2 covers 8 bases. In germline, CDR1 is DFQATT, CDR2 SNEGSKA (reference sequence). This CDR3 is built from 16 residues. After removal of 0 bases from V and 3 bases from J, the junction contained 10 bases not matched to a gene. CDR3 sequence: CSARDGRLATFYEQYF. The sequenced CDR3 bases are TGCAGTGCTAGAGACGGGAGACTAGCGACTTTCTACGAG.